This T cell receptor (beta chain) came from a study of response to subunit inactivated influenza vaccine. TCRdb re-called the RT-PCR reads through MiXCR, storing one row per CDR3 protein. The sample yields fewer than 250,000 distinct CDR3 sequences, around an eighth seen once. This CDR3 contains 11 residues. V shed 4 bases and J shed 8 bases, with 6 bases lying between them. This clonotype turned up a few times. Antigen unknown. Study-level findings and limits: The authors put forward the suggestion that each seasonal influenza vaccination may bring in only a limited number of new T cells.

This sequence was found in a man aged 45 to 65 who received an inactivated influenza vaccine. The chain uses TRBV12-3 or TRBV12-4 and TRBJ2-1; D is unresolved. The sequences come from CD8+ T cells sorted from PBMCs, collected 4 to 6 days after vaccination. CDR3: CASSSSDEQFF. As DNA, the CDR3 is TGTGCCAGCAGTTCGAGCGATGAGCAGTTCTTC.